A selection of T cell receptor beta chains follows, all from one sample in a study of shared T cell receptors in the human thymus. Assay used: immunoSEQ multiplex PCR; TCRdb lists only in-frame clones, some missing. The data show around 730,000 clones, 70% to 90% seen once. Another study also made use of these data, one on human thymus T cells.

Material: thymocytes. These receptors were collected from a girl under three years old with a congenital heart defect. Both conserved end residues are part of each CDR3. The order of the fields is D gene, V gene, clone size, J gene, CDR3 DNA, CDR3 protein. The D gene is left open where the match is weak. Not every row has a clone size; where given, it reads once, few, many or a size class.

d_call: NA
v_call: TRBV27
clone_size: NA
j_call: TRBJ1-1
cdr3_nt: TGTGCCAGCAGCCTAGGGAGCATGAACACTGAAGCTTTCTTT
cdr3_aa: CASSLGSMNTEAFF

d_call: TRBD1
v_call: TRBV11-2
clone_size: NA
j_call: TRBJ2-3
cdr3_nt: TGTGCCAGCAGCCAGGACAGGGAGTCAGATACGCAGTATTTT
cdr3_aa: CASSQDRESDTQYF

d_call: NA
v_call: TRBV6-5
clone_size: once
j_call: TRBJ1-2
cdr3_nt: TGTGCCAGCAGGGCCGACAGGCCTCATGGCTACACCTTC
cdr3_aa: CASRADRPHGYTF

d_call: TRBD1
v_call: TRBV7-8
clone_size: once
j_call: TRBJ1-5
cdr3_nt: TGTGCCAGCAGCTGGACAGGGTACAATCAGCCCCAGCATTTT
cdr3_aa: CASSWTGYNQPQHF

d_call: NA
v_call: TRBV11-2
clone_size: NA
j_call: TRBJ1-5
cdr3_nt: TGTGCCAGCAGCTTAGTACCAGGTTCCGGGGGGCCCCAGCATTTT
cdr3_aa: CASSLVPGSGGPQHF

d_call: NA
v_call: TRBV30
clone_size: NA
j_call: TRBJ2-7
cdr3_nt: TGTGCCTGGAGTGTGGTAGGGGCCCCCTACGAGCAGTACTTC
cdr3_aa: CAWSVVGAPYEQYF

d_call: NA
v_call: TRBV19
clone_size: NA
j_call: TRBJ1-5
cdr3_nt: TGTGCCAGTAGTATAACCCCAGGCAGGTTGAATCAGCCCCAGCATTTT
cdr3_aa: CASSITPGRLNQPQHF

d_call: TRBD2
v_call: TRBV15
clone_size: few
j_call: TRBJ2-3
cdr3_nt: TGTGCCACCAGCAGAGGGGTAGCGGGGGTGTACACAGATACGCAGTATTTT
cdr3_aa: CATSRGVAGVYTDTQYF

d_call: TRBD1
v_call: TRBV27
clone_size: NA
j_call: TRBJ2-7
cdr3_nt: TGTGCCAGCAGTTTAAGCCAGACAGGGGGAGCCGTGCAGTACTTC
cdr3_aa: CASSLSQTGGAVQYF

d_call: NA
v_call: TRBV5-1
clone_size: NA
j_call: TRBJ1-1
cdr3_nt: TGCGCCAGCAGCTTGGACGGCGGGGTTGATCTAGACACTGAAGCTTTCTTT
cdr3_aa: CASSLDGGVDLDTEAFF

d_call: TRBD1
v_call: TRBV6-6
clone_size: NA
j_call: TRBJ2-1
cdr3_nt: TGTGCCATCCAGACAGGGCCCTACAATGAGCAGTTCTTC
cdr3_aa: CAIQTGPYNEQFF

d_call: NA
v_call: TRBV29-1
clone_size: NA
j_call: TRBJ2-2
cdr3_nt: TGCAGCGTTGCCCCCAAACGACTGGGGAACACCGGGGAGCTGTTTTTT
cdr3_aa: CSVAPKRLGNTGELFF

d_call: TRBD1
v_call: TRBV6-5
clone_size: few
j_call: TRBJ1-2
cdr3_nt: TGTGCCAGCAGTTCCGGGACAGCTCCCTACTATGGCTACACCTTC
cdr3_aa: CASSSGTAPYYGYTF

d_call: NA
v_call: TRBV18
clone_size: NA
j_call: TRBJ1-2
cdr3_nt: TGTGCCAGCTTCACCACCACGGGACAACATAACTATGGCTACACCTTC
cdr3_aa: CASFTTTGQHNYGYTF

d_call: TRBD1
v_call: TRBV7-6
clone_size: NA
j_call: TRBJ1-2
cdr3_nt: TGTGCCAGCAGCTCCCCGGGACAGCCCTTTGATGGCTACACCTTC
cdr3_aa: CASSSPGQPFDGYTF

d_call: NA
v_call: TRBV5-1
clone_size: NA
j_call: TRBJ1-4
cdr3_nt: TGCGCCAGCAGTAGGGGGTTGAAAGCAACTAATGAAAAACTGTTTTTT
cdr3_aa: CASSRGLKATNEKLFF

d_call: NA
v_call: TRBV11-2
clone_size: few
j_call: TRBJ2-4
cdr3_nt: TGTGCCAGCAGCTTAGATATTTGGGGCACCAAAAACATTCAGTACTTC
cdr3_aa: CASSLDIWGTKNIQYF

d_call: NA
v_call: TRBV7-8
clone_size: NA
j_call: TRBJ1-2
cdr3_nt: TGTGCCAGCAGCTTGATACAGGGAAACAACTATGGCTACACCTTC
cdr3_aa: CASSLIQGNNYGYTF

d_call: NA
v_call: TRBV5-1
clone_size: NA
j_call: TRBJ1-3
cdr3_nt: TGCGCCAGCAGCTTGGGGCAGGTCCTTTCTGGAAACACCATATATTTT
cdr3_aa: CASSLGQVLSGNTIYF

d_call: NA
v_call: TRBV4-3
clone_size: NA
j_call: TRBJ1-1
cdr3_nt: TGCGCCAGCAGCCAAACTGGGGCGCAGGGAGGAAACACTGAAGCTTTCTTT
cdr3_aa: CASSQTGAQGGNTEAFF

d_call: TRBD2
v_call: TRBV5-1
clone_size: NA
j_call: TRBJ2-7
cdr3_nt: TGCGCCAGCAGCTTGAAGTGGACTAGCGGGGGCTACGAGCAGTACTTC
cdr3_aa: CASSLKWTSGGYEQYF

d_call: TRBD1
v_call: TRBV30
clone_size: NA
j_call: TRBJ1-2
cdr3_nt: TGTGCCTGGAGTGTAAGGTCCCGGGACAGGGAATTACATGGCTACACCTTC
cdr3_aa: CAWSVRSRDRELHGYTF

d_call: TRBD2
v_call: TRBV2
clone_size: NA
j_call: TRBJ2-3
cdr3_nt: TGTGCCAGCAGCGAATCCCTCTCGGGAGGGGCTAGCACAGATACGCAGTATTTT
cdr3_aa: CASSESLSGGASTDTQYF

d_call: TRBD1
v_call: TRBV5-1
clone_size: NA
j_call: TRBJ1-6
cdr3_nt: TGCGCCAGCAGGGGGGGGGACAGGGGCAATTCACCCCTCCACTTT
cdr3_aa: CASRGGDRGNSPLHF

d_call: NA
v_call: TRBV28
clone_size: few
j_call: TRBJ2-5
cdr3_nt: TGTGCCAGCAGTCCTATGCAGGGGGCGGGGGGGCGAGAGACCCAGTACTTC
cdr3_aa: CASSPMQGAGGRETQYF

d_call: NA
v_call: TRBV28
clone_size: NA
j_call: TRBJ1-5
cdr3_nt: TGTGCCAGCAGTTTGGGGGGGGGAGTCAATCAGCCCCAGCATTTT
cdr3_aa: CASSLGGGVNQPQHF

d_call: NA
v_call: TRBV9
clone_size: once
j_call: TRBJ1-2
cdr3_nt: TGTGCCAGCCCTGCGGTAGACAACTATGGCTACACCTTC
cdr3_aa: CASPAVDNYGYTF

d_call: NA
v_call: TRBV2
clone_size: NA
j_call: TRBJ1-2
cdr3_nt: TGTGCCAGCAAACAGGGCGGTGGGGGCTACACCTTC
cdr3_aa: CASKQGGGGYTF

d_call: TRBD2
v_call: TRBV4-1
clone_size: NA
j_call: TRBJ2-2
cdr3_nt: TGCGCCAGCAGCCAAGGGACTAGCGGGGGACAGAACACCGGGGAGCTGTTTTTT
cdr3_aa: CASSQGTSGGQNTGELFF

d_call: TRBD1
v_call: TRBV6-5
clone_size: NA
j_call: TRBJ2-1
cdr3_nt: TGTGCCAGCAGTTACGCCCCCGGGACAGGGGACAATGAGCAGTTCTTC
cdr3_aa: CASSYAPGTGDNEQFF

d_call: NA
v_call: TRBV12-1
clone_size: NA
j_call: TRBJ1-6
cdr3_nt: TGTGCCAGCAGCTTTATCCGGGACAGGGGATACTCCTATAATTCACCCCTCCACTTT
cdr3_aa: CASSFIRDRGYSYNSPLHF

d_call: NA
v_call: TRBV12-5
clone_size: NA
j_call: TRBJ2-1
cdr3_nt: TGTGCTAGTGGTTTTGGGCACGAGCAGTTCTTC
cdr3_aa: CASGFGHEQFF

d_call: TRBD1
v_call: TRBV15
clone_size: NA
j_call: TRBJ2-6
cdr3_nt: TGTGCCACCAGGGACAGGGCTGGGGCCAACGTCCTGACTTTC
cdr3_aa: CATRDRAGANVLTF

d_call: NA
v_call: TRBV5-1
clone_size: NA
j_call: TRBJ1-6
cdr3_nt: TGCGCCAGCAGCCCACGGGGGGATAGTTTCACGGGCAGGAATTCACCCCTCCACTTT
cdr3_aa: CASSPRGDSFTGRNSPLHF

d_call: NA
v_call: TRBV21-1
clone_size: few
j_call: TRBJ2-7
cdr3_nt: TGTGCCAGCAGCAAAGGGGGACAGGGGGTAGTCATACAAAGAAACTACGAGCAGTACTTC
cdr3_aa: CASSKGGQGVVIQRNYEQYF

d_call: NA
v_call: TRBV18
clone_size: NA
j_call: TRBJ2-1
cdr3_nt: TGTGCCAGCTCACCACCCTTTCGCTATTTTTATAATGAGCAGTTCTTC
cdr3_aa: CASSPPFRYFYNEQFF

d_call: TRBD2
v_call: TRBV5-4
clone_size: NA
j_call: TRBJ2-7
cdr3_nt: TGTGCCAGCAGCTTGGAACAGCGGGGGCGAGGTTACGAGCAGTACTTC
cdr3_aa: CASSLEQRGRGYEQYF

d_call: NA
v_call: TRBV7-7
clone_size: NA
j_call: TRBJ1-3
cdr3_nt: TGTGCTAGCACCCCCAAGAGGGCCAGTAGGTCTGGAAACACCATATATTTT
cdr3_aa: CASTPKRASRSGNTIYF

d_call: TRBD1
v_call: TRBV9
clone_size: NA
j_call: TRBJ1-2
cdr3_nt: TGTGCCAGCAGCGTCCCAGGGACAGCATTCTATGGCTACACCTTC
cdr3_aa: CASSVPGTAFYGYTF

d_call: NA
v_call: TRBV5-1
clone_size: NA
j_call: TRBJ2-3
cdr3_nt: TGCGCCAGCAGCTTCGACAGAGAGTTTAGCACAGATACGCAGTATTTT
cdr3_aa: CASSFDREFSTDTQYF

d_call: TRBD1
v_call: TRBV7-8
clone_size: NA
j_call: TRBJ2-7
cdr3_nt: TGTGCCAGCAGCCAAGGGACAGGGGGAAAAAAAGAAAACTCCTACGAGCAGTACTTC
cdr3_aa: CASSQGTGGKKENSYEQYF